The clone carrying this T cell receptor beta chain is a singleton in its sample. Its antigen is still unknown. Sequencing was performed with immunoSEQ multiplex PCR; in TCRdb, only in-frame clones are kept and a portion is missing. The data contain about 64,000 clones, about 86% of them singletons. This entry comes from a study of OX40 agonist ivuxolimab in advanced cancers. Study-wide context: Antecedent anti-PD-1, anti-PD-L1 or anti-CTLA-4 therapy was permissible, with under 50% having received some. Points from the study as a whole: Partly responding patients at 0.1-3.0 mg/kg showed some of the smallest clonal expansion.

Germline values: CDR1 KGHSH, CDR2 LQKENI. This CDR3 spans 16 amino acids. V was cut by 1 base and J by 8 bases, with 18 bases left in between. Blood sampling was done at baseline, cycle 4 day 1, and cycle 7 day 1. This chain links TRBV18 with TRBJ2-1; D is undetermined. This clonotype was obtained from an adult with an advanced solid tumor such as melanoma, head and neck, liver or kidney cancer. Specimen: CD4+ or CD8+ T cells sorted from blood, collected in a trial of the OX40 agonist ivuxolimab. The CDR3 nucleotides read TGTGCCAGCTCACCACGTCCACCCGGTAACATCGATGAGCAGTTCTTC. It specifies CASSPRPPGNIDEQFF.